The next 14 T cell receptor beta chains were all read from a single sample in a study of T cell clones after liver transplantation. The method was immunoSEQ multiplex PCR; TCRdb's version includes in-frame clones alone and lacks a portion of them. The sample includes approximately 65,000 clones, 80% to 95% of them seen just once. The sample in question was CD4+ T cells from blood, obtained 25 months after liver transplant. The receptors originated from a human patient who received a liver transplant. Some of these T cells may belong to the graft donor.

The chain couples TRBV19 to TRBJ1-5, with 7 bases that match TRBD1. This CDR3 is 15 amino acids long. Losses at the gene ends were 6 bases for V and 4 bases for J; bases not matched to a gene: 9. The germline V gene has CDR1 LNHDA and CDR2 SQIVND (reference sequence). The CDR3 coding sequence is TGTGCCAGTAGGCTACAGGGGTCGACGAATCAGCCCCAGCATTTT. As protein: CASRLQGSTNQPQHF.

The CDR3 region has the DNA TGCGCCAGCAGCTTGGTGTGGGGAACCGGGGAGCTGTTTTTT. Its translation is CASSLVWGTGELFF. V and J are TRBV5-1 and TRBJ2-2; unclear D gene. Deletions cut 0 bases from V and 5 bases from J, with 8 bases between. Germline values: CDR1 SGHRS, CDR2 YFSETQ. The CDR3 is 14 amino acids.

This clone was seen more than once but under ten times. The chain employs TRBV30 and TRBJ1-1; D gene ambiguous. The germline CDR1 and CDR2 sequences are GTSNPN and SVGIG (reference sequence). Trimming pared 8 bases from V and 6 bases from J, leaving 10 bases between. This CDR3 is 10 amino acids long. CDR3 nucleotide sequence: TGTGCCGGAGGTTGGCCTGAAGCTTTCTTT. Protein product: CAGGWPEAFF.

This clone was recorded once. This chain joins TRBV5-1 and TRBJ1-3; D is ambiguous. This CDR3 is 13 amino acids long. V lost 1 base, J lost 3 bases, and 5 bases lay in between. The germline gives CDR1 SGHRS, CDR2 YFSETQ. The CDR3 here is CASSLTGGNTIYF. CDR3 nucleotide sequence: TGCGCCAGCAGCTTGACTGGTGGAAACACCATATATTTT.

The chain couples TRBV28 to TRBJ1-5, with TRBD1 as a possible D gene (5 bases). CDR1 and CDR2 (germline): MDHEN, SYDVKM. CDR3 length equals 13 residues. Trimming took 7 bases from V and 9 from J, leaving 16 bases between them. For the CDR3, the DNA is TGTGCCAGCACTCCGCAGGGAAGTAGGCCCCAGCATTTT. Amino acids: CASTPQGSRPQHF.

The V gene is TRBV5-4, the J gene TRBJ2-5, with D perhaps being TRBD1 or TRBD2 (5 bases each). There are 14 residues in the CDR3. Germline CDR1 reads SGHNT; CDR2 reads YYREEE (reference sequence). The V gene lost 2 bases and the J gene lost 4 bases, with 12 bases spanning the gap. DNA for the CDR3: TGTGCCAGCAGCTTTGAGGGTGGGGGAGAGACCCAGTACTTC. Residues: CASSFEGGGETQYF. Drawing the rest from reference TRBV5-4 and TRBJ2-5, the complete variable domain is ETGVTQSPTHLIKTRGQQVTLRCSSQSGHNTVSWYQQALGQGPQFIFQYYREEENGRGNFPPRFSGLQFPNYSSELNVNALELDDSALYLCASSFEGGGETQYFGPGTRLLVL.

The chain uses TRBV7-8 and TRBJ2-1; 13 bases are shared with TRBD2. The trim removed 6 bases at V and 9 bases at J, leaving 11 bases unmatched. This CDR3 contains 16 residues. Per the germline V gene, CDR1 is SGHVS and CDR2 is FQNEAQ. The CDR3 here is CASRVAGTSGIGEQFF. The DNA for the CDR3 is TGTGCCAGCAGGGTGGCCGGGACTAGCGGGATTGGTGAGCAGTTCTTC. Combining the CDR3 with reference TRBV7-8 and TRBJ2-1 gives the whole variable domain GAGVSQSPRYKVAKRGQDVALRCDPISGHVSLFWYQQALGQGPEFLTYFQNEAQLDKSGLPSDRFFAERPEGSVSTLKIQRTQQEDSAVYLCASRVAGTSGIGEQFFGPGTRLTVL.

V is TRBV7-9 and J is TRBJ2-1; D possibly corresponds to TRBD1 (5 bases). This CDR3 is 14 amino acids long. CDR1 and CDR2 from the germline V gene are SEHNR and FQNEAQ (reference sequence). The germline V and J ends were trimmed by 5 bases and 0 bases, with 8 bases remaining between them. In DNA form, the CDR3 reads TGTGCCAGCAGCCGCCAGGGCTCCTACAATGAGCAGTTCTTC. It yields the protein CASSRQGSYNEQFF.

J is TRBJ1-1 and V is TRBV18; 7 nucleotides line up with TRBD1. Germline V CDR1 and CDR2: KGHSH, LQKENI. The CDR3 has 14 amino acids. The V segment lost 3 bases and the J segment 2 bases; nucleotides outside the gene matches: 3. CDR3 sequence (DNA): TGTGCCAGCTCACCGGGACAGAGAAACACTGAAGCTTTCTTT. It translates to CASSPGQRNTEAFF.

The CDR3 sequence: CASSASRGRGDGYTF. DNA of the CDR3: TGTGCCAGCAGTGCCTCACGTGGCAGGGGAGATGGCTACACCTTC. This chain uses TRBV2 with TRBJ1-2, with D maybe TRBD1 (6 bases). CDR3 size: 15 residues. Germline V gene sequence: CDR1 SNHLY, CDR2 FYNNEI. V gave up 4 bases and J gave up 6 bases, with 18 bases separating them.

V and J are TRBV5-1 and TRBJ2-2; unclear D gene. Between the trimmed V and J ends, which lost 4 bases and 4 bases, there was a span of 14 bases. Germline CDR1 is SGHRS and CDR2 is YFSETQ. This CDR3 has 15 amino acids. CDR3 DNA sequence: TGCGCCAGCAGCCCCTCGACTGTACCCACCGGGGAGCTGTTTTTT. Amino acid sequence: CASSPSTVPTGELFF.

This chain uses TRBV19 with TRBJ1-4, with a possible D match to TRBD1 (6 bases). Germline-derived CDR1 and CDR2 are LNHDA and SQIVND (reference sequence). V lost 4 bases and J 8 bases, leaving 17 bases between the germline ends. There are 15 residues in the CDR3. The CDR3 loop reads CASSTLGQGREKLFF. The CDR3 DNA sequence: TGTGCCAGTAGTACCCTTGGGCAGGGGAGGGAAAAACTGTTTTTT.

The chain is built from TRBV27 and TRBJ1-1; D possibly corresponds to TRBD1 (5 bases). This CDR3 comprises 12 residues. Germline CDR1 reads MNHEY; CDR2 reads SMNVEV (reference sequence). The ends were cut back, 4 bases at V and 7 bases at J, with 10 bases in the middle. The CDR3 loop reads CASSWRDGEAFF. CDR3 bases: TGTGCCAGCAGTTGGCGGGACGGTGAAGCTTTCTTT.

As regards this clone: Other DNA sequences in the sample encode the same CDR3. This chain uses TRBV5-6 with TRBJ1-2; TRBD1 matches 9 bases. The CDR3 length is 14 residues. After removal of 4 bases from V and 4 bases from J, the junction contained 5 bases not matched to a gene. Per germline, CDR1 SGHDT and CDR2 YYEEEE. The CDR3 nucleotides read TGTGCCAGCAGCCCGGACAGGGGAGGCTATGGCTACACCTTC. As protein: CASSPDRGGYGYTF.